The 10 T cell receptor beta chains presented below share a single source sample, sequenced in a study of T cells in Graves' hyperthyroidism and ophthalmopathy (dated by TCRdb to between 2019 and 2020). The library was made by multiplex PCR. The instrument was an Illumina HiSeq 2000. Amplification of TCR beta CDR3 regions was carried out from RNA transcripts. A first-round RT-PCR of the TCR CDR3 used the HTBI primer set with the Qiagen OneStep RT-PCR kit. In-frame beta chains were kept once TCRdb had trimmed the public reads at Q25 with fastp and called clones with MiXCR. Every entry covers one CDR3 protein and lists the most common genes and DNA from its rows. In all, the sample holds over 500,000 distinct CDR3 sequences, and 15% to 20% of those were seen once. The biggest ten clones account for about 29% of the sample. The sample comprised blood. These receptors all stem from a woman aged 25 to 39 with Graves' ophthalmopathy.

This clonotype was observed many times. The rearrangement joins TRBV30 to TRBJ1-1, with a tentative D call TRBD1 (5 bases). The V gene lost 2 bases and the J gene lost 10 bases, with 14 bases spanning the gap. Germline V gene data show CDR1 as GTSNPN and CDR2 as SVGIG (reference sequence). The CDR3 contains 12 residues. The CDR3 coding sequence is TGTGCCTGGAGTAGGGGAGCAGTGGGAGCTTTCTTT. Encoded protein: CAWSRGAVGAFF.

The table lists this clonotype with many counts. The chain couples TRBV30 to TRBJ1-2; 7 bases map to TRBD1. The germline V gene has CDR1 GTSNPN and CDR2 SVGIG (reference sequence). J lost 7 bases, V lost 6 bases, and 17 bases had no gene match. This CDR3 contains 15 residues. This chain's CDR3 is CACPETRQGGIGYTF. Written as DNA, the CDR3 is TGTGCCTGTCCCGAAACCAGACAGGGTGGTATTGGCTACACCTTC.

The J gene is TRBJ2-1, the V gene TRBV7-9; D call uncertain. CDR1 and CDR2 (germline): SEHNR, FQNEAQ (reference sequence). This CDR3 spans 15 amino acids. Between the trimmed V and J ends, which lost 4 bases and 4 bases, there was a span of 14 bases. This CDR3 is CASSSDHRPYNEQFF. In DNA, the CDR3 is TGTGCCAGCAGCTCGGACCACAGACCATACAATGAGCAGTTCTTC.

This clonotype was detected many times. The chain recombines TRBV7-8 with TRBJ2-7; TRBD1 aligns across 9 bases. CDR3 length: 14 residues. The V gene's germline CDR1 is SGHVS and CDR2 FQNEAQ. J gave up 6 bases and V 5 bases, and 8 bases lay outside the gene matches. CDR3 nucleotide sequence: TGTGCCAGCAGCATCCCGGGACAGGGAGCCGAGCAGTACTTC. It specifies CASSIPGQGAEQYF.

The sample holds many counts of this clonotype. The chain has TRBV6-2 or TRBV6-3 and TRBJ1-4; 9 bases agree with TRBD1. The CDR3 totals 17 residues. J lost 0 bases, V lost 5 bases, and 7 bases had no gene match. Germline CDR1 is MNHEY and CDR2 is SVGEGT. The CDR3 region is CASSPDRGRATNEKLFF. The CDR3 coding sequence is TGTGCCAGCAGTCCCGACAGGGGGAGAGCAACTAATGAAAAACTGTTTTTT.

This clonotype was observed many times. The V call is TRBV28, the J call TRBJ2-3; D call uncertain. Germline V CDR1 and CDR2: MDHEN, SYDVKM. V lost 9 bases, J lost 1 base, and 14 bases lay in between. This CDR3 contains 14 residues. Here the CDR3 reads CASTRGTGTDTQYF. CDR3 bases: TGTGCCAGTACCCGAGGCACCGGCACAGATACGCAGTATTTT.

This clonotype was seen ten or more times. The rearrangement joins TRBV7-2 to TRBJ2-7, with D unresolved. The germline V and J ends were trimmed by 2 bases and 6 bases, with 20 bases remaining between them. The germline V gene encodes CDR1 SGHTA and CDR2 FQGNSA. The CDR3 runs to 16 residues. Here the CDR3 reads CASSLHLETAVFEQYF. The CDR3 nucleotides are TGTGCCAGCAGCTTACACCTTGAGACTGCCGTTTTCGAGCAGTACTTC.

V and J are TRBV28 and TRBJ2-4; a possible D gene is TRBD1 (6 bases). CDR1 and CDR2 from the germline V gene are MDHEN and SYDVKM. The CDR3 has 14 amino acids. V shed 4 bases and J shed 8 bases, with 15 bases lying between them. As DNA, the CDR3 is TGTGCCAGCAGTTCACAGGGAGTAGGGGACATTCAGTACTTC. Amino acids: CASSSQGVGDIQYF.

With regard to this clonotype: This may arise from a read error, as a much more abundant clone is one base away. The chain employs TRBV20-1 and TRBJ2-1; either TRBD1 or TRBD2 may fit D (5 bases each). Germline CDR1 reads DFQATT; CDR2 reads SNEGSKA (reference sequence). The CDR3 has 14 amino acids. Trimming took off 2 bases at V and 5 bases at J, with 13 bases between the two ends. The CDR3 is CSARLGALHNEQFF. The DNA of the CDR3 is TGCAGTGCTAGACTCGGGGCTCTTCACAATGAGCAGTTCTTC.

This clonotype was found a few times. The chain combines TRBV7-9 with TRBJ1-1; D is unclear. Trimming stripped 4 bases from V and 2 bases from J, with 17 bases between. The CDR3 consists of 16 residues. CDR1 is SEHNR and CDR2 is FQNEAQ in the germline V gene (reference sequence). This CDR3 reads CASSSPSRQPNTEAFF. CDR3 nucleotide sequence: TGTGCCAGCAGCTCCCCCTCCCGGCAACCAAACACTGAAGCTTTCTTT.